This T cell receptor beta chain was recorded in a study of blood T cell repertoires in COVID-19. In the study overall: The cDNA or gDNA used as material had been derived from T cells, B-cell-depleted T cells, or PBMCs.

The CDR3 is 14 amino acids. Germline V lookup: CDR1 MNHEY, CDR2 SVGEGT. V lost 2 bases and J 7 bases, leaving 12 bases between the germline ends. In the original analysis: Estimates of nucleated cell counts were drawn from the amplification of reference gene primers. The table came from immunoSEQ multiplex PCR; TCRdb's copy has only in-frame clones and leaves some out. V and J calls and clone size follow that table, whereas D and trimming were derived from the DNA. The profile shows fewer than 100,000 clones, approximately 85% of them singletons. The sequencing input was peripheral blood. The chain combines TRBV6-2 or TRBV6-3 with TRBJ2-4, with a possible D match to TRBD1 (6 bases). The receptor comes from a man in his fifties with COVID-19, enrolled during active disease. CDR3 nucleotides: TGTGCCAGCAGTTACGAGGGGGTTAGGAACATTCAGTACTTC. Its translation is CASSYEGVRNIQYF.